A single sample gave rise to the 18 T cell receptor beta chains below, sequenced in a study of regulatory T cells in long-lasting Graves disease. Documented time point: persistent/refractory GD, antithyroid drugs over 5 years with positive TRAb. RNA isolated from PBMCs was used to make the TCR library. TCR beta libraries were built with iRepertoire HTBI primers and Arm-PCR of CDR3 regions. TCRdb re-called the multiplex PCR reads with MiXCR, one entry per CDR3 protein. This sample has a few hundred thousand distinct CDR3 sequences, with roughly a quarter found just once. The sample here was peripheral blood mononuclear cells (PBMCs), taken when the disease was refractory, from a patient treated with antithyroid drugs. Receptor source: a female donor with Graves disease.

This clonotype was detected a few times. The genes are TRBV6-1 and TRBJ2-3; D may correspond to TRBD1 or TRBD2 (6 bases each). The length of the CDR3 is 15 residues. CDR1 MNHNS and CDR2 SASEGT come from the germline V gene. V dropped 11 bases and J dropped 5 bases, with 23 bases sitting between them. CDR3 sequence: CALGEERRGKDTQYF. The CDR3 DNA reads as TGTGCCCTCGGTGAGGAACGGAGGGGGAAAGATACGCAGTATTTT.

This clonotype has a count of ten or more. V is TRBV2 and J is TRBJ1-1; D uncertain. The germline CDR1 and CDR2 sequences are SNHLY and FYNNEI. The V gene lost 10 bases and the J gene lost 2 bases, with 17 bases spanning the gap. The CDR3 totals 14 residues. CDR3 DNA: TGTGCCAACACAGCAAGCGGTTTTAACACTGAAGCTTTCTTT. Its translation: CANTASGFNTEAFF.

This clonotype was observed at least ten times. This chain connects TRBV28 to TRBJ1-1; no clear D. V was clipped by 5 bases and J by 1 base, with 14 bases between them. The CDR3 loop spans 15 amino acids. Germline lookup yields CDR1 MDHEN and CDR2 SYDVKM. The CDR3: CASSPNPFANTEAFF. CDR3 in DNA: TGTGCCAGCAGTCCCAATCCCTTTGCGAACACTGAAGCTTTCTTT.

The chain links TRBV24-1 to TRBJ1-1, with 10 bases lining up with TRBD1. Germline V gene data show CDR1 as KGHDR and CDR2 as SFDVKD. The CDR3 length is 16 residues. Losses at the gene ends were 4 bases for V and 11 bases for J; bases not matched to a gene: 15. The CDR3 loop is CATSDPAMTGGLRAFF. The CDR3 DNA sequence: TGTGCCACCAGTGACCCCGCCATGACAGGGGGCTTGAGGGCTTTCTTT.

The chain employs TRBV11-2 and TRBJ2-2; D not certain. Germline CDR1 SGHAT, CDR2 FQNNGV. V was trimmed by 2 bases and J by 4 bases, leaving 11 bases between them. The CDR3 loop spans 15 amino acids. CDR3 in amino acids: CASSLTVKGTGELFF. The CDR3 DNA is TGTGCCAGCAGCTTAACCGTCAAAGGCACCGGGGAGCTGTTTTTT.

In its sample, this clonotype was seen many times. The J gene is TRBJ1-4, the V gene TRBV6-2 or TRBV6-3; D unclear. Per the germline V gene, CDR1 is MNHEY and CDR2 is SVGEGT. V lost 2 bases and J 5 bases, leaving 15 bases between the germline ends. CDR3 length: 16 amino acids. CDR3 in amino acids: CASSYPLGGMNEKLFF. CDR3 nucleotides: TGTGCCAGCAGTTACCCCCTTGGCGGGATGAATGAAAAACTGTTTTTT.

The CDR3 here is CASSRAQGYHGYTF. The CDR3 nucleotides are TGTGCCAGCAGTCGAGCTCAGGGTTACCATGGCTACACCTTC. This chain links TRBV6-1 with TRBJ1-2; D perhaps matches TRBD1 (5 bases). The CDR3 covers 14 residues. CDR1 and CDR2 (germline): MNHNS, SASEGT. V lost 5 bases, J lost 6 bases, and 16 bases lay in between.

The gene calls are TRBV25-1 and TRBJ2-7, with a possible D match to TRBD2 (5 bases). CDR1 MGHDK and CDR2 SYGVNS come from the germline V gene. The CDR3 sequence is 14 residues long. Trimming shortened V by 3 bases and J by 2 bases, and 11 bases separated the two germline ends. CDR3 sequence (DNA): TGTGCCAGCAGTGATTTTGTGGGAGCCTACGAGCAGTACTTC. Amino acids: CASSDFVGAYEQYF.

V usage is TRBV15 and J usage is TRBJ2-3; 10 bases map to TRBD1. This CDR3 is 15 amino acids long. Germline CDR1 LNHNV, CDR2 YYDKDF (reference sequence). The trim removed 5 bases at V and 3 bases at J, leaving 5 bases unmatched. In DNA, the CDR3 is TGTGCCACCAGCGCCGGGACAGGGGCAACAGATACGCAGTATTTT. It encodes CATSAGTGATDTQYF.

This clonotype was seen at least ten times. The rearrangement uses TRBV27 and TRBJ1-5, with no clear D. CDR1 is MNHEY and CDR2 is SMNVEV in the germline V gene (reference sequence). The CDR3 totals 15 residues. V was clipped by 6 bases and J by 5 bases, with 17 bases between them. The CDR3 loop is CASRAVGSGDQPQHF. The CDR3 coding sequence is TGTGCCAGCAGGGCCGTAGGGTCCGGGGATCAGCCCCAGCATTTT.

This clonotype was detected only a few times. The chain carries TRBV12-3 or TRBV12-4 and TRBJ2-5; the D call may be TRBD1 or TRBD2 (5 bases each). V shed 5 bases and J shed 6 bases, with 13 bases lying between them. The CDR3 consists of 13 residues. The CDR3 nucleotides read TGTGCCAGCAGTCTCGGGACGAAGAAGACCCAGTACTTC. It yields the protein CASSLGTKKTQYF.

The chain joins TRBV18 to TRBJ2-1; TRBD2 might be the D (6 bases). This CDR3 has 15 residues. V lost 3 bases and J lost 1, with 10 bases in between. The germline V gene has CDR1 KGHSH and CDR2 LQKENI. The CDR3 spells CASSPSTRSYNEQFF. The CDR3 DNA is TGTGCCAGCTCACCCTCGACTAGATCCTACAATGAGCAGTTCTTC. Full variable domain (missing parts from reference TRBV18 and TRBJ2-1): NAGVMQNPRHLVRRRGQEARLRCSPMKGHSHVYWYRQLPEEGLKFMVYLQKENIIDESGMPKERFSAEFPKEGPSILRIQQVVRGDSAAYFCASSPSTRSYNEQFFGPGTRLTVL.

This chain links TRBV12-3 or TRBV12-4 with TRBJ2-2; maybe TRBD2 (7 bases). The CDR3 spans 16 residues. Trimming cost V 6 bases and J 0 bases, with 14 bases left between them. The CDR3 loop reads CASSQSGTPNTGELFF. The CDR3 DNA follows: TGTGCCAGCAGCCAGAGCGGGACACCGAACACCGGGGAGCTGTTTTTT.

In DNA form, the CDR3 reads TGTGCCAGCGAACCGGGACTAGCGAGGACCTACAATGAGCAGTTCTTC. It codes for CASEPGLARTYNEQFF. This chain uses TRBV28 with TRBJ2-1, with 10 nucleotides matching TRBD2. There are 16 residues in the CDR3. Germline V CDR1 and CDR2: MDHEN, SYDVKM. Trimming cost V 8 bases and J 2 bases; bases outside gene matches: 9.

This clonotype was detected ten times or more. The chain has TRBV6-1 and TRBJ1-1; possibly TRBD1 for D (5 bases). V dropped 7 bases and J dropped 1 base, with 16 bases sitting between them. Germline V gene data show CDR1 as MNHNS and CDR2 as SASEGT. This CDR3 is built from 15 residues. The CDR3 here is CASTELEGWNTEAFF. Here the CDR3 DNA reads TGTGCCAGCACAGAACTAGAGGGGTGGAACACTGAAGCTTTCTTT.

This clonotype was observed at least ten times. The rearrangement uses TRBV24-1 and TRBJ2-2; D remains unclear. This CDR3 is built from 14 residues. Germline V lookup: CDR1 KGHDR, CDR2 SFDVKD. The germline V and J ends were trimmed by 3 bases and 5 bases, with 9 bases remaining between them. The CDR3 loop is CATSDNLPTGELFF. The CDR3 nucleotides read TGTGCCACCAGTGATAACCTTCCTACCGGGGAGCTGTTTTTT.

This clonotype was detected ten times or more. This chain connects TRBV6-1 to TRBJ2-5; D unresolved. This CDR3 has 13 amino acids. V gave up 6 bases and J gave up 5 bases, with 13 bases separating them. CDR1 is MNHNS and CDR2 is SASEGT in the germline V gene. The CDR3, as DNA: TGTGCCAGCAGAAAAAGCAGTGCGGAGACCCAGTACTTC. It encodes CASRKSSAETQYF.

This clonotype showed up just a few times. The rearrangement joins TRBV7-8 to TRBJ2-2; D remains ambiguous. The V gene lost 5 bases and the J gene lost 1 base, with 11 bases spanning the gap. In germline, CDR1 is SGHVS, CDR2 FQNEAQ. This CDR3 spans 15 amino acids. The CDR3 bases are TGTGCCAGCAGCCCGCGTGTCGGGAACACCGGGGAGCTGTTTTTT. Amino acid sequence: CASSPRVGNTGELFF. Filled out from reference TRBV7-8 and TRBJ2-2, the complete variable domain reads GAGVSQSPRYKVAKRGQDVALRCDPISGHVSLFWYQQALGQGPEFLTYFQNEAQLDKSGLPSDRFFAERPEGSVSTLKIQRTQQEDSAVYLCASSPRVGNTGELFFGEGSRLTVL.